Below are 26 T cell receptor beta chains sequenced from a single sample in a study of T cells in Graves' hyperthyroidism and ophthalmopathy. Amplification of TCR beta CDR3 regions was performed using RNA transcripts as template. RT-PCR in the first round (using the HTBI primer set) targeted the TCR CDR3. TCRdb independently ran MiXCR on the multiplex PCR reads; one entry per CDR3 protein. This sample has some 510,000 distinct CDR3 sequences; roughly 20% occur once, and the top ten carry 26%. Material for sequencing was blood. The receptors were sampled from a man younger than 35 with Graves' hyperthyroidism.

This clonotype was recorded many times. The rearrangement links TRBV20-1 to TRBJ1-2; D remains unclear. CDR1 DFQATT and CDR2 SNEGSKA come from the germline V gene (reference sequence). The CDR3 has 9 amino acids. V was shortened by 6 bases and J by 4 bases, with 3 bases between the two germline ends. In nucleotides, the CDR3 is TGCAGTGCCACCTATGGCTACACCTTC. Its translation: CSATYGYTF.

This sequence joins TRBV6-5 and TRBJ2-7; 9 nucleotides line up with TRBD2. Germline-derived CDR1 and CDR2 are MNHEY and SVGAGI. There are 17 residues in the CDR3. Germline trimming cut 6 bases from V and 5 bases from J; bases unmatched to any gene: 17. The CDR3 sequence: CASSLVGAIAGAHEQYF. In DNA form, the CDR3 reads TGTGCCAGCAGCTTAGTTGGGGCGATAGCGGGAGCCCACGAGCAGTACTTC.

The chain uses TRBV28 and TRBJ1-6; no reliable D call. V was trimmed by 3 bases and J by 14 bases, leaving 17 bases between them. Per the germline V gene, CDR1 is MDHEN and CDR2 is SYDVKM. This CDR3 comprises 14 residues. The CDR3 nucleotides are TGTGCCAGCAGTTTTGGGCCAGCTCTCGGCACCCTCCACTTT. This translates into CASSFGPALGTLHF.

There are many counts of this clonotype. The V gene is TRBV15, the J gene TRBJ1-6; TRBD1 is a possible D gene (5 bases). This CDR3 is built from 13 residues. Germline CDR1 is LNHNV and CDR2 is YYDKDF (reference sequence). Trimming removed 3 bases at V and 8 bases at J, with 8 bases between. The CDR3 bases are TGTGCCACCAGCAGGCAGGGAGATTCACCCCTCCACTTT. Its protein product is CATSRQGDSPLHF.

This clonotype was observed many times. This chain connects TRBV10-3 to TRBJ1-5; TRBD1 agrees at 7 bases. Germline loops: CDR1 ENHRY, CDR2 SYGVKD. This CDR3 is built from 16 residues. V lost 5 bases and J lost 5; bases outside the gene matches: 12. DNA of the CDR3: TGTGCCATCAGTTTCAGGGGGAGTTCGCGGGATCAGCCCCAGCATTTT. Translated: CAISFRGSSRDQPQHF.

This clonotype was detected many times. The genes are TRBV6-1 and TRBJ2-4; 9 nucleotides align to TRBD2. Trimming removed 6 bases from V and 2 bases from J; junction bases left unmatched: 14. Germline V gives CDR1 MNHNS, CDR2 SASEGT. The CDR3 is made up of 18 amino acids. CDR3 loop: CASSLRATSGRSKNIQYF. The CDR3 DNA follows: TGTGCCAGCAGCCTTCGTGCGACTAGCGGCCGATCCAAAAACATTCAGTACTTC.

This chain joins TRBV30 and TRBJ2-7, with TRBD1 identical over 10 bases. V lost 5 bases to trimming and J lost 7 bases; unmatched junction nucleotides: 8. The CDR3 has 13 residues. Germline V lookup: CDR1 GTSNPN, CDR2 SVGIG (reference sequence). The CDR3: CAWGGTGVWEQYF. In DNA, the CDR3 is TGTGCCTGGGGGGGGACAGGGGTGTGGGAGCAGTACTTC.

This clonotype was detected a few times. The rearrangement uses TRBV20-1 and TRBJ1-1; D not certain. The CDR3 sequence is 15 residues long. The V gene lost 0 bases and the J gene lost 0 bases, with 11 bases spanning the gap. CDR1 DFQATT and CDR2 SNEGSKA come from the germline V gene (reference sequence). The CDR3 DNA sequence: TGCAGTGCTAGAGATCGAAAGACTATGAACACTGAAGCTTTCTTT. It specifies CSARDRKTMNTEAFF.

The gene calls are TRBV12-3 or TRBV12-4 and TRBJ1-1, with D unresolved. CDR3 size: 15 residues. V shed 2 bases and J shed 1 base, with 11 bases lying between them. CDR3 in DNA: TGTGCCAGCAGTTTACTCTCCCCTCGGAACACTGAAGCTTTCTTT. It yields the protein CASSLLSPRNTEAFF.

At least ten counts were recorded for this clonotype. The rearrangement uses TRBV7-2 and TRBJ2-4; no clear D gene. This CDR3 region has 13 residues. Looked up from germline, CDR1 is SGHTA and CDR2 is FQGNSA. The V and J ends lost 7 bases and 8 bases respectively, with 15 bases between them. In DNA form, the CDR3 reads TGTGCCAGCACCTCCACACGGGCATACATTCAGTACTTC. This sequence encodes CASTSTRAYIQYF.

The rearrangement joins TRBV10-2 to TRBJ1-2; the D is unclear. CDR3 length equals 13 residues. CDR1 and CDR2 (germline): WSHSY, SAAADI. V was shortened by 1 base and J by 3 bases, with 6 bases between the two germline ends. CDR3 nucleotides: TGCGCCAGCAGTGAGTTGGGATACTATGGCTACACCTTC. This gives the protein CASSELGYYGYTF.

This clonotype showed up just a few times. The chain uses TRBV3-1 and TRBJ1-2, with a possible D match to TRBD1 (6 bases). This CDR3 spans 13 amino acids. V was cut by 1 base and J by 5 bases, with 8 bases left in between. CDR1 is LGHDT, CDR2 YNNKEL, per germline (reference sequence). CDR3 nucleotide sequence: TGTGCCAGCAGCCAAGTGGACAGTTATGGCTACACCTTC. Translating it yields CASSQVDSYGYTF.

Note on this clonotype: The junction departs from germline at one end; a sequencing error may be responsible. CDR3 protein: CASSLGTLANNIQYF. The CDR3 DNA sequence: TGTGCCAGCAGTTTAGGGACACTAGCCAATAACATTCAGTACTTC. This rearrangement joins TRBV28 to TRBJ2-4, with D possibly being TRBD1 or TRBD2 (6 bases each). The CDR3 sequence is 15 residues long. CDR1 is MDHEN, CDR2 SYDVKM, per germline.

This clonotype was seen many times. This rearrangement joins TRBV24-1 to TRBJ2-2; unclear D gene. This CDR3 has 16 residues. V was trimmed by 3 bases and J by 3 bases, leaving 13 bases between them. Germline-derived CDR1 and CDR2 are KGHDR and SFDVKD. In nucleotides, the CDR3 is TGTGCCACCAGTGATCTCTCTCTCGGTGACACCGGGGAGCTGTTTTTT. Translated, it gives CATSDLSLGDTGELFF.

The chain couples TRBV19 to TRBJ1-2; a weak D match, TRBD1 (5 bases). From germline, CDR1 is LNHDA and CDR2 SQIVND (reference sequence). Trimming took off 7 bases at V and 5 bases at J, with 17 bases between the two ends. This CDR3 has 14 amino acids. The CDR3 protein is CASTPGGSFYGYTF. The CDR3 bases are TGTGCCAGTACACCTGGGGGGAGTTTTTATGGCTACACCTTC.

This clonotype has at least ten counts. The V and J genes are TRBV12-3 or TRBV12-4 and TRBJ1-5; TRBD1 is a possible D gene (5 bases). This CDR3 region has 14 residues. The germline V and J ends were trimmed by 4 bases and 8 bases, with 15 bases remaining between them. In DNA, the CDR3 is TGTGCCAGCAGTTCCAGGACACGCGAAAAGCCCCAGCATTTT. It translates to CASSSRTREKPQHF.

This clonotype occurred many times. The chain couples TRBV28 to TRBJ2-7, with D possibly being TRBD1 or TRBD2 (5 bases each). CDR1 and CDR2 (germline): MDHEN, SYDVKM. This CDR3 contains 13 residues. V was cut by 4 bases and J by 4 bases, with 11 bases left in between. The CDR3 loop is CASSSGTFYEQYF. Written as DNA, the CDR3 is TGTGCCAGCAGTTCGGGGACCTTTTACGAGCAGTACTTC.

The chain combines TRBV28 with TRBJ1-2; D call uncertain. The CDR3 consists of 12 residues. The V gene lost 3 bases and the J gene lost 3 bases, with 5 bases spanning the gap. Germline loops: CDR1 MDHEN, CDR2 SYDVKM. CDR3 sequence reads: CASSLYDYGYTF. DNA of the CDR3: TGTGCCAGCAGTTTGTATGACTATGGCTACACCTTC.

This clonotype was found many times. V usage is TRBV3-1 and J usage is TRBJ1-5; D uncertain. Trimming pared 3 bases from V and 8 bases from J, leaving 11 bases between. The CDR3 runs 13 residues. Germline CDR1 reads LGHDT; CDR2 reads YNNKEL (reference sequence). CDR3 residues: CASSHPGFKPQHF. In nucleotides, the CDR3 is TGTGCCAGCAGCCATCCCGGGTTTAAGCCCCAGCATTTT.

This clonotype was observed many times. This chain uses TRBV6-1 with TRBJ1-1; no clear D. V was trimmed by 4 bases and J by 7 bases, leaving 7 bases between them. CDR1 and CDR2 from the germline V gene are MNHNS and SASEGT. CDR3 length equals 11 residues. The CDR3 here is CASSVWGEAFF. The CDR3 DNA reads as TGTGCCAGCAGTGTCTGGGGTGAAGCTTTCTTT.

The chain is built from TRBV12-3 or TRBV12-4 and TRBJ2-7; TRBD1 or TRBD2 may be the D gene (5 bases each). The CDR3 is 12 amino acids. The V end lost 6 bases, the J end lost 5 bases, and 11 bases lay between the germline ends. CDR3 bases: TGTGCCAGCAGGTTGGGGGAAAACGAGCAGTACTTC. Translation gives CASRLGENEQYF.

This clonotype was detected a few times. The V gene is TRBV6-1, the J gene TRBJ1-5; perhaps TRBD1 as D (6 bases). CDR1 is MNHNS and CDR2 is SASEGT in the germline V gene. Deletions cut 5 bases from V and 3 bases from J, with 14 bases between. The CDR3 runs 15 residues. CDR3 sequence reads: CASSRETGPNQPQHF. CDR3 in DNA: TGTGCCAGCAGTCGGGAAACAGGGCCCAATCAGCCCCAGCATTTT.

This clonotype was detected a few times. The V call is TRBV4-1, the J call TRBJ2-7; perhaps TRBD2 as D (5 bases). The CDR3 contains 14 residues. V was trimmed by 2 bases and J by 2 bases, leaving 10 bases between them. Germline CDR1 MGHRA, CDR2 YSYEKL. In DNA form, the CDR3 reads TGCGCCAGCAGCCAACCACTAGGCGCCTACGAGCAGTACTTC. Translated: CASSQPLGAYEQYF.

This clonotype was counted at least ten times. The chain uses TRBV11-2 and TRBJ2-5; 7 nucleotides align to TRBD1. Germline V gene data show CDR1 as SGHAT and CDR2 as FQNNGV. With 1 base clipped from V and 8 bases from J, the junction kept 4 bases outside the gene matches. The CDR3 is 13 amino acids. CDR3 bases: TGTGCCAGCAGCTTAGGGGACAGATTAACCCAGTACTTC. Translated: CASSLGDRLTQYF.

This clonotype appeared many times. The chain's CDR3 is CASSFGVPSSYEQYF. The CDR3 DNA reads TGTGCCAGCAGCTTTGGCGTCCCTTCCTCCTACGAGCAGTACTTC. The chain recombines TRBV7-2 with TRBJ2-7; no clear D. Trimming cost V 3 bases and J 0 bases, with 12 bases left between them. Germline assignment: CDR1 SGHTA and CDR2 FQGNSA. The CDR3 spans 15 residues.

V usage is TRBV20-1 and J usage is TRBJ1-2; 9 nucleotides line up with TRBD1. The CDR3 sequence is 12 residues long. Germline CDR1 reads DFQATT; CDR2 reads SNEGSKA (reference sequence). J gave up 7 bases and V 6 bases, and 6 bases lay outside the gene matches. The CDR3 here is CSAGQGGTGYTF. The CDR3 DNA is TGCAGTGCGGGACAGGGAGGAACTGGCTACACCTTC.